These 16 T cell receptor beta chains share one sample of origin, sequenced in a study of early T cells in non-severe SARS-CoV-2 infection. TCRdb re-called the 5' RACE reads through MiXCR, storing one row per CDR3 protein. The sample lists around 59,000 distinct CDR3 sequences; around 9.3% were seen once. The sample was whole blood. The receptors here all came from an adult who was a healthcare worker with PCR-confirmed SARS-CoV-2 infection or an uninfected control (not recorded which).

This clonotype was seen once. The genes are TRBV6-5 and TRBJ1-2, with unresolved D. The CDR3 contains 14 residues. The germline V gene encodes CDR1 MNHEY and CDR2 SVGAGI. V was pared by 0 bases and J by 3 bases, with 8 bases between. The CDR3 is CASSYSSGDYGYTF. The CDR3 nucleotides are TGTGCCAGCAGTTACTCTTCAGGAGACTATGGCTACACCTTC.

This clonotype is medium-sized within its sample. This rearrangement joins TRBV29-1 to TRBJ2-1; 14 bases agree with TRBD2. CDR1 SQVTM and CDR2 ANQGSEA come from the germline V gene. The length of the CDR3 is 17 residues. V was pared by 2 bases and J by 8 bases, with 11 bases of the junction left unmatched. CDR3 protein: CSVEKVGLAGAVDEQFF. CDR3 coding DNA: TGCAGCGTTGAAAAGGTGGGACTAGCGGGAGCGGTAGATGAGCAGTTCTTC.

This clonotype has a count of ten or more. V usage is TRBV7-6 and J usage is TRBJ2-2; D is unresolved. Trimming removed 1 base from V and 0 bases from J, with 6 bases in between. The germline gives CDR1 SGHVS, CDR2 FNYEAQ. The CDR3 length is 15 residues. CDR3 nucleotide sequence: TGTGCCAGCAGCTTAGGGGATTCGAACACCGGGGAGCTGTTTTTT. It translates to CASSLGDSNTGELFF.

This rearrangement joins TRBV7-6 to TRBJ2-6; no clear D. Trimming stripped 6 bases from V and 1 base from J, with 10 bases between. Germline V gene data show CDR1 as SGHVS and CDR2 as FNYEAQ. The CDR3 has 15 residues. The CDR3 nucleotides are TGTGCCAGCAGGCCGTTTCAATCTGGGGCCAACGTCCTGACTTTC. Translated, it gives CASRPFQSGANVLTF.

The J gene is TRBJ2-3, the V gene TRBV6-2 or TRBV6-3, with D possibly being TRBD1 or TRBD2 (5 bases each). The ends were cut back, 4 bases at V and 2 bases at J, with 13 bases in the middle. The CDR3 totals 15 residues. Germline CDR1 reads MNHEY; CDR2 reads SVGEGT. The CDR3 here is CASSLIGAATDTQYF. CDR3 sequence (DNA): TGTGCCAGCAGTTTAATCGGGGCCGCCACAGATACGCAGTATTTT.

At least ten counts were recorded for this clonotype. The chain has TRBV7-8 and TRBJ1-2; perhaps TRBD1 as D (5 bases). Trimming took 3 bases from V and 3 from J, leaving 11 bases between them. Germline assignment: CDR1 SGHVS and CDR2 FQNEAQ. The CDR3 is 14 amino acids. CDR3 residues: CASSFFRDDYGYTF. The CDR3 DNA is TGTGCCAGCAGCTTTTTCAGGGACGACTATGGCTACACCTTC.

This clonotype showed up many times. This chain uses TRBV4-1 with TRBJ2-4; 11 bases agree with TRBD2. V shed 0 bases and J 5 bases; nucleotides not matched to a gene: 6. Germline V CDR1 and CDR2: MGHRA, YSYEKL. The CDR3 spans 17 residues. CDR3 coding DNA: TGCGCCAGCAGCCAAGAGGGACTAGCGGTAAAACAAAACATTCAGTACTTC. This encodes CASSQEGLAVKQNIQYF.

This clonotype was observed many times. The CDR3 region is CAISSGTVGSPLHF. The CDR3 DNA sequence: TGTGCCATCAGTTCCGGGACAGTAGGATCACCCCTCCACTTT. The chain uses TRBV10-3 and TRBJ1-6, with 7 positions matching TRBD1. V shed 5 bases and J 10 bases; nucleotides not matched to a gene: 8. CDR3 length: 14 amino acids. Germline CDR1 is ENHRY and CDR2 is SYGVKD.

The chain recombines TRBV19 with TRBJ1-5; TRBD1 aligns across 9 bases. The CDR3 spans 17 residues. V lost 8 bases, J lost 0 bases, and 11 bases stayed unmatched. Germline V gives CDR1 LNHDA, CDR2 SQIVND (reference sequence). DNA for the CDR3: TGTGCCAGTCTAGTTACAGGGGGCTCATATAGCAATCAGCCCCAGCATTTT. As protein: CASLVTGGSYSNQPQHF.

This clonotype was seen ten or more times. The gene calls are TRBV3-1 and TRBJ2-6; D is possibly TRBD1 (6 bases). The CDR3 length is 16 residues. Trimming shortened V by 0 bases and J by 5 bases, and 11 bases separated the two germline ends. Germline V gene data show CDR1 as LGHDT and CDR2 as YNNKEL (reference sequence). CDR3 bases: TGTGCCAGCAGCCAAGACTCCAGGGGAAGGGCCAACGTCCTGACTTTC. Amino acid sequence: CASSQDSRGRANVLTF.

This clonotype was counted ten times or more. This chain joins TRBV4-3 and TRBJ1-4; D unresolved. V dropped 2 bases and J dropped 5 bases, with 12 bases sitting between them. There are 15 residues in the CDR3. The germline V gene encodes CDR1 LGHNA and CDR2 YSLEER. The CDR3 bases are TGCGCCAGCAGCCAATCGGCTTATCTGAATGAAAAACTGTTTTTT. This codes for CASSQSAYLNEKLFF.

In this sample, this clonotype turned up many times. This chain links TRBV27 with TRBJ2-7; D tentatively fits TRBD1 or TRBD2 (5 bases each). The ends were cut back, 5 bases at V and 2 bases at J, with 13 bases in the middle. Germline V gene lookup returns CDR1 MNHEY and CDR2 SMNVEV (reference sequence). CDR3 length equals 14 residues. The CDR3 region has the DNA TGTGCCAGCAGTCCCCGACAGAGGGCCTACGAGCAGTACTTC. It is translated as CASSPRQRAYEQYF.

V gene TRBV9 combines with J gene TRBJ1-6; D remains ambiguous. This CDR3 is built from 16 residues. Germline CDR1 is SGDLS and CDR2 is YYNGEE. Trimming took 4 bases from V and 10 from J, leaving 21 bases between them. CDR3 nucleotides: TGTGCCAGCAGCACCTCATCTCGCTCTTTAGAATCACCCCTCCACTTT. It encodes CASSTSSRSLESPLHF.

In this sample, this clonotype turned up many times. The chain couples TRBV9 to TRBJ2-5; the D is unclear. This CDR3 has 15 residues. V lost 0 bases and J 2 bases, leaving 11 bases between the germline ends. CDR1 is SGDLS, CDR2 YYNGEE, per germline. CDR3 nucleotides: TGTGCCAGCAGCGTAGGACCCCAGGTTCAAGAGACCCAGTACTTC. Translated: CASSVGPQVQETQYF.

Only a few counts were recorded for this clonotype. V and J are TRBV5-5 and TRBJ1-1; D is unclear. The CDR3 runs 14 residues. Trimming removed 0 bases from V and 6 bases from J, with 12 bases in between. The germline V gene has CDR1 SGHKS and CDR2 YYEKEE (reference sequence). The CDR3 loop is CASSLGGYGAEAFF. CDR3 in DNA: TGTGCCAGCAGCTTGGGAGGCTATGGGGCTGAAGCTTTCTTT.

In this sample, this clonotype turned up a few times. Written as DNA, the CDR3 is TGTGCCAGCAGCGAGGGACAGGAACCCTACGAGCAGTACTTC. It encodes CASSEGQEPYEQYF. The gene calls are TRBV13 and TRBJ2-7; the match to TRBD1 covers 8 bases. The germline V gene encodes CDR1 PRHDT and CDR2 FYEKMQ (reference sequence). The CDR3 contains 14 residues. Trimming at V came to 5 bases and at J to 2 bases, leaving 5 bases not matched to a gene.